The 15 T cell receptor beta chains listed next were all sequenced from one sample in a study of memory CD4+ T cells and cytomegalovirus serostatus. Data came from immunoSEQ multiplex PCR; TCRdb stores just in-frame clones and leaves some out. In the table there are just under 40,000 clones, around three quarters of which are singletons. Single viable CD3+CD4+CD8-CD45RO+ cells were sorted as the memory CD4+ T cells. Sequenced: memory CD4+ T cells from blood. The source is an adult in good health and CMV-seronegative.

The V and J genes are TRBV10-1 and TRBJ1-5; D gene unclear. Per germline, CDR1 WNHNN and CDR2 SYGVQD (reference sequence). The CDR3 covers 14 residues. V shed 0 bases and J shed 6 bases, with 9 bases lying between them. In nucleotides, the CDR3 is TGCGCCAGCAGTGAGTCGCCGGGAACTCAGCCCCAGCATTTT. This translates into CASSESPGTQPQHF.

The chain has TRBV5-1 and TRBJ1-2; D is unclear. The CDR3 has 14 amino acids. CDR1 is SGHRS and CDR2 is YFSETQ in the germline V gene. Trimming took 4 bases from V and 10 from J, leaving 20 bases between them. As DNA, the CDR3 is TGCGCCAGCAGCCCGGATGGGGTCACCGGTGACTACACCTTC. Translated: CASSPDGVTGDYTF.

This clone is categorized as medium-sized (0.01 to 0.1%). This chain joins TRBV5-4 and TRBJ2-2, with D uncertain. The CDR3 consists of 12 residues. V lost 5 bases, J lost 0 bases, and 2 bases lay in between. Germline values: CDR1 SGHNT, CDR2 YYREEE (reference sequence). The chain's CDR3 is CASSTNTGELFF. The CDR3 bases are TGTGCCAGCAGTACGAACACCGGGGAGCTGTTTTTT.

Only one count was recorded for this clone. V is TRBV7-9 and J is TRBJ1-5, with 10 bases lining up with TRBD1. Germline CDR1 reads SEHNR; CDR2 reads FQNEAQ (reference sequence). The CDR3 runs 15 residues. With 4 bases clipped from V and 6 bases from J, the junction kept 6 bases outside the gene matches. The CDR3 region is CASSSGTGVAQPQHF. The CDR3 DNA reads as TGTGCCAGCAGCTCCGGGACAGGGGTGGCTCAGCCCCAGCATTTT. Drawing the rest from reference TRBV7-9 and TRBJ1-5, the complete variable domain is DTGVSQNPRHKITKRGQNVTFRCDPISEHNRLYWYRQTLGQGPEFLTYFQNEAQLEKSRLLSDRFSAERPKGSFSTLEIQRTEQGDSAMYLCASSSGTGVAQPQHFGDGTRLSIL.

This sequence joins TRBV6-5 and TRBJ2-3; 8 nucleotides match TRBD2. Per germline, CDR1 MNHEY and CDR2 SVGAGI. V trimming: 8 bases; J trimming: 2 bases; junction bases outside the gene matches: 6. The CDR3 totals 14 residues. CDR3 nucleotide sequence: TGTGCCAGCGCCCGGGGGGGAAACACAGATACGCAGTATTTT. Translation gives CASARGGNTDTQYF.

The V gene is TRBV7-2, the J gene TRBJ1-4; D remains unclear. The V end was cut by 5 bases, the J end by 5 bases, with 12 bases between. The CDR3 contains 14 residues. In germline, CDR1 is SGHTA, CDR2 FQGNSA. This chain's CDR3 is CASSRTSRNEKLFF. In DNA form, the CDR3 reads TGTGCCAGCAGCCGGACTTCAAGAAATGAAAAACTGTTTTTT.

The rearrangement joins TRBV6-5 to TRBJ2-7, with 7 bases fitting TRBD2. This CDR3 is 15 amino acids long. The trim removed 2 bases at V and 4 bases at J, leaving 8 bases unmatched. Germline assignment: CDR1 MNHEY and CDR2 SVGAGI. This chain's CDR3 is CASSYKRGTVYEQYF. As DNA, the CDR3 is TGTGCCAGCAGTTACAAGCGGGGAACAGTGTACGAGCAGTACTTC.

The chain uses TRBV2 and TRBJ1-1; the D gene is possibly TRBD1 (5 bases). Trimming pared 8 bases from V and 1 base from J, leaving 14 bases between. CDR1 SNHLY and CDR2 FYNNEI come from the germline V gene. The CDR3 is 14 amino acids. CDR3 loop: CASLSRDSNTEAFF. In DNA form, the CDR3 reads TGTGCCAGCCTTAGTCGGGACTCGAACACTGAAGCTTTCTTT.

The V call is TRBV6-6, the J call TRBJ2-1; D is unresolved. The CDR3 extends over 15 amino acids. V dropped 3 bases and J dropped 3 bases, with 12 bases sitting between them. The germline CDR1 and CDR2 sequences are MNHNY and SVGAGI (reference sequence). The CDR3 bases are TGTGCCAGCAGTTATTCGGGTACGGGCTACAATGAGCAGTTCTTC. Its translation is CASSYSGTGYNEQFF.

V gene TRBV10-1 combines with J gene TRBJ2-5; TRBD1 aligns across 8 bases. With V trimmed by 8 bases and J by 3 bases, 11 bases remained unmatched. Per germline, CDR1 WNHNN and CDR2 SYGVQD (reference sequence). The CDR3 is 15 amino acids. This CDR3 reads CASDQPDRAKETQYF. The CDR3 DNA reads as TGCGCCAGCGACCAGCCGGACAGGGCGAAAGAGACCCAGTACTTC.

V and J are TRBV4-2 and TRBJ2-5, with a weak D call TRBD1 (7 bases). Trimming stripped 0 bases from V and 3 bases from J, with 11 bases between. The CDR3 sequence is 15 residues long. Germline V lookup: CDR1 LGHNA, CDR2 YNFKEQ. CDR3 sequence reads: CASSQDGGTEETQYF. The CDR3 region has the DNA TGTGCCAGCAGCCAAGATGGAGGGACAGAAGAGACCCAGTACTTC.

The V call is TRBV7-8, the J call TRBJ2-5, with 7 bases matching TRBD1. The CDR3 is 13 amino acids. Germline V gene data show CDR1 as SGHVS and CDR2 as FQNEAQ. The V and J ends lost 8 bases and 5 bases, in that order; junction bases with no gene match: 8. The CDR3: CASGDSRGETQYF. CDR3 DNA: TGTGCCAGCGGGGACAGTCGAGGGGAGACCCAGTACTTC.

V and J are TRBV29-1 and TRBJ2-1, with TRBD2 identical over 11 bases. From germline, CDR1 is SQVTM and CDR2 ANQGSEA. After removal of 0 bases from V and 9 bases from J, the junction contained 10 bases not matched to a gene. This CDR3 comprises 16 residues. This chain's CDR3 is CSVEDRISGGAGEQFF. CDR3 coding DNA: TGCAGCGTTGAAGATCGGATTAGCGGGGGGGCCGGTGAGCAGTTCTTC.

The chain carries TRBV2 and TRBJ1-6; D is possibly TRBD1 (5 bases). Germline lookup yields CDR1 SNHLY and CDR2 FYNNEI. V was trimmed by 5 bases and J by 13 bases, leaving 15 bases between them. This CDR3 is 13 amino acids long. The CDR3 nucleotides are TGTGCCAGCAGTTTACAGGAGGTTTCCCCCCTCCACTTT. Amino acids: CASSLQEVSPLHF.

The chain couples TRBV6-6 to TRBJ1-5; tentatively, D is TRBD1 (5 bases). The CDR3 totals 14 residues. V gave up 6 bases and J gave up 0 bases, with 9 bases separating them. Germline CDR1 is MNHNY and CDR2 is SVGAGI (reference sequence). Written as DNA, the CDR3 is TGTGCCAGCAGGATCGGGGCTAGCAATCAGCCCCAGCATTTT. This encodes CASRIGASNQPQHF.